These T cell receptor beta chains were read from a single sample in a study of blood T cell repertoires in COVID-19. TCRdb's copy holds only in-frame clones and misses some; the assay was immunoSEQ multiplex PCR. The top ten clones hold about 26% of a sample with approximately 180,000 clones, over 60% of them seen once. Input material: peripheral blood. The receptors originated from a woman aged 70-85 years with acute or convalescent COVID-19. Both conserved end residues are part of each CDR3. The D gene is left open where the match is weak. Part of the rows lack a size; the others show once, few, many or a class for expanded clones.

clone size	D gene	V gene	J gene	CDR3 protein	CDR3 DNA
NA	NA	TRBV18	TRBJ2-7	CASSPQGSSYEQYF	TGTGCCAGCTCACCCCAGGGAAGCTCCTACGAGCAGTACTTC
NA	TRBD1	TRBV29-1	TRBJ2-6	CSVDGQGAGGANVLTF	TGCAGCGTTGATGGACAGGGGGCGGGTGGGGCCAACGTCCTGACTTTC
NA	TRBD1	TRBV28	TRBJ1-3	CASSLPVGGASGNTIYF	TGTGCCAGCAGCCTCCCCGTAGGGGGCGCCTCTGGAAACACCATATATTTT
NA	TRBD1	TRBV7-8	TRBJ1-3	CASSLRRGQGANTIYF	TGTGCCAGCAGCTTACGACGAGGACAGGGGGCGAACACCATATATTTT
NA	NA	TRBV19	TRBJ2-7	CASSSQASYEQYF	TGTGCCAGTAGTAGCCAGGCCTCCTACGAGCAGTACTTC
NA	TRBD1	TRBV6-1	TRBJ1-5	CASGTGGRSNQPQHF	TGTGCCAGCGGGACAGGGGGTAGGAGCAATCAGCCCCAGCATTTT
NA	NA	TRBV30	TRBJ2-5	CAWTPQGVETQYF	TGTGCCTGGACCCCCCAGGGCGTGGAGACCCAGTACTTC
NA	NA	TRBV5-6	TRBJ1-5	CASSLSFSNQPQHF	TGTGCCAGCAGCTTGTCCTTTAGCAATCAGCCCCAGCATTTT
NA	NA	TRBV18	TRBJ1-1	CASSPQGVNTEAFF	TGTGCCAGCTCACCACAGGGGGTGAACACTGAAGCTTTCTTT
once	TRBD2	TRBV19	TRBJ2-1	CASSLLGLAGIDEQFF	TGTGCCAGTAGTCTCTTGGGACTAGCGGGCATAGATGAGCAGTTCTTC
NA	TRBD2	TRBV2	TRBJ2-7	CASKLAGVYEQYF	TGTGCCAGCAAGCTAGCGGGAGTTTACGAGCAGTACTTC
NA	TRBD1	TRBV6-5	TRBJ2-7	CASRTGPRDTKQYF	TGTGCCAGCAGGACAGGGCCTCGCGACACGAAGCAGTACTTC
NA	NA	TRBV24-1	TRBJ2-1	CATSDPGLAQSSEQFF	TGTGCCACCAGTGACCCTGGACTGGCGCAATCTTCCGAGCAGTTCTTC
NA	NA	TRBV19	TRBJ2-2	CASSISGTNTGELFF	TGTGCCAGTAGTATCAGTGGGACAAACACCGGGGAGCTGTTTTTT
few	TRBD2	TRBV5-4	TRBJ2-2	CASSGGSGRARTGELFF	TGTGCCAGCAGCGGGGGTAGCGGGAGGGCCAGGACCGGGGAGCTGTTTTTT
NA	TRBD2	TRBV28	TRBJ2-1	CASSPIAGVKGKEQFF	TGTGCCAGCAGTCCGATAGCGGGAGTAAAGGGAAAAGAGCAGTTCTTC
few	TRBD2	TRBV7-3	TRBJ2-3	CASSPSGGGATDTQYF	TGTGCCAGCAGCCCGAGCGGCGGGGGGGCCACAGATACGCAGTATTTT
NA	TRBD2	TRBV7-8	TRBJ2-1	CASSQLGTSGYNEQFF	TGTGCCAGCAGCCAATTGGGGACTAGCGGTTACAATGAGCAGTTCTTC
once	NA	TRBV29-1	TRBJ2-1	CSVGGSLNNEQFF	TGCAGCGTCGGAGGTAGCTTGAACAATGAGCAGTTCTTC
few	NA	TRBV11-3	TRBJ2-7	CASSPHGWCTYEQYF	TGTGCCAGCAGCCCACACGGGTGGTGTACCTACGAGCAGTACTTC